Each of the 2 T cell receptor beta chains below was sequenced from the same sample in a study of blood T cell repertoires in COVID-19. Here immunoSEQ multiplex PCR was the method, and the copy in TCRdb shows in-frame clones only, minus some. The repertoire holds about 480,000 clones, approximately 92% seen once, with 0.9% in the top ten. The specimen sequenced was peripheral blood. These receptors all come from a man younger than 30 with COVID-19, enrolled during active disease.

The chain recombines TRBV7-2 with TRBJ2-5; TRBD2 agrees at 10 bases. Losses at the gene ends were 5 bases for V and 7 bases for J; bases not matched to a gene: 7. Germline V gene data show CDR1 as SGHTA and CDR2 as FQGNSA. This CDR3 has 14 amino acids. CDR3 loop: CASSLTSGRVTQYF. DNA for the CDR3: TGTGCCAGCAGCCTGACGAGCGGGAGGGTGACCCAGTACTTC.

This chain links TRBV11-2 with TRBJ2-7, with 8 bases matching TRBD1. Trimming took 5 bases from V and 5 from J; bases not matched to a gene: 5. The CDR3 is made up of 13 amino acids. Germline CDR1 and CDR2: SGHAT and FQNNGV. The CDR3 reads CASSTYRGNEQYF. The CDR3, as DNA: TGTGCCAGCAGCACATACAGGGGGAACGAGCAGTACTTC.